One T cell receptor beta chain is described in this entry. What it binds is unknown. V was pared by 6 bases and J by 0 bases, with 12 bases between. The CDR3 is made up of 16 amino acids. Germline values: CDR1 MDHEN, CDR2 SYDVKM. Separation from the approximately 710-subject first cohort characterized the roughly 120-subject validation cohort, to which the donors belonged. The data derive from a study of cytomegalovirus exposure and HLA in healthy donors. Notes on the study in general: The study labeled under 200 TCR beta chains cytomegalovirus-associated.

Repertoires were generated with immunoSEQ multiplex PCR, while TCRdb's copy carries only in-frame clones and drops some. This table has roughly 200,000 clones, 80% to 85% appearing once. Sequenced: PBMCs. The TCR sequence derives from a woman in her twenties or thirties in good health and CMV-seronegative. The chain couples TRBV28 to TRBJ2-6, with D possibly being TRBD1 (6 bases). For the CDR3, the DNA is TGTGCCAGCAGACGGACAGCGGCCTCTGGGGCCAACGTCCTGACTTTC. Protein product: CASRRTAASGANVLTF.